This TCR beta chain was recovered during a study of regulatory T cells in long-lasting Graves disease. This clonotype was detected a few times. Time point denoted: persistent/refractory GD, antithyroid drugs over 5 years with positive TRAb. Extracted RNA from PBMCs served as the source of the TCR library. Patients were from an endocrinology department in Xi'an, China. Through Arm-PCR of CDR3 regions and iRepertoire HTBI primers, TCR beta libraries were built. In TCRdb, the multiplex PCR reads were re-called with MiXCR into one record per CDR3 protein. The sample yields a few hundred thousand distinct CDR3 sequences, 20% to 30% seen once. V shed 1 base and J 1 base; nucleotides not matched to a gene: 4. This CDR3 has 17 residues. Germline CDR1 reads SNHLY; CDR2 reads FYNNEI.

The chain uses TRBV2 and TRBJ2-2; the match to TRBD1 covers 9 bases. The source was peripheral blood mononuclear cells (PBMCs), collected when the disease was refractory, from a patient treated with antithyroid drugs. This TCR was recovered from a female donor with Graves disease. CDR3 DNA: TGTGCCAGCAGTGAAGAGGGGACAGGGCGGAACACCGGGGAGCTGTTTTTT. Residues: CASSEEGTGRNTGELFF.